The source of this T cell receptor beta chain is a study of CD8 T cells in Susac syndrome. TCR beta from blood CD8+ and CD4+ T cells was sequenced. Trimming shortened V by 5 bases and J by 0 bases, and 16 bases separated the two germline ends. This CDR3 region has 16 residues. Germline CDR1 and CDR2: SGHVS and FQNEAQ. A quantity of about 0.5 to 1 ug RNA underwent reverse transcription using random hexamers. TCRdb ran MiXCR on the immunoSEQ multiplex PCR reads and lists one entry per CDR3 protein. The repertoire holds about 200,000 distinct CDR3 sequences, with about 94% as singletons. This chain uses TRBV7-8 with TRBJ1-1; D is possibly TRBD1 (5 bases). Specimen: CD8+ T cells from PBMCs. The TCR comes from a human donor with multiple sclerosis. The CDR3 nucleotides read TGTGCCAGCAGCCCCACCTCGGGACGCATGAACACTGAAGCTTTCTTT. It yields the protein CASSPTSGRMNTEAFF.